This T cell receptor beta chain appears in the sequencing data of a study of cytomegalovirus exposure and HLA in healthy donors. The PCR contained 60 Vbeta and 13 Jbeta primers. Profiled with immunoSEQ multiplex PCR; TCRdb holds only in-frame clones, not every one. The sample lists 100,000 or so clones, 50% to 70% occurring once. The specimen sequenced was PBMCs. This TCR was sampled from a human donor in good health.

This CDR3 reads CASREIAGVVGEQFF. Here the CDR3 DNA reads TGTGCCAGCAGGGAGATAGCGGGAGTTGTAGGTGAGCAGTTCTTC. This rearrangement joins TRBV6-5 to TRBJ2-1; 9 bases are shared with TRBD2. The CDR3 extends over 15 amino acids. Germline values: CDR1 MNHEY, CDR2 SVGAGI. J lost 9 bases, V lost 6 bases, and 12 bases had no gene match.